The 23 T cell receptor beta chains in this list originate from one sample, sequenced in a study of T cell responses to AZD1222 COVID-19 vaccine. Assay: immunoSEQ multiplex PCR; the TCRdb copy retains only in-frame clones and omits some. The top ten hold approximately 30% of the sample, which has 60,000 to 85,000 clones, 70% to 80% seen once. Here the sequenced sample was peripheral blood, taken 28 days after the second dose of the MenACWY control vaccine. The source is an adult who received the MenACWY meningococcal vaccine as a control.

The rearrangement joins TRBV5-1 to TRBJ2-2; 7 nucleotides align to TRBD2. The CDR3 runs 16 residues. V lost 5 bases and J lost 2; bases outside the gene matches: 9. Germline V CDR1 and CDR2: SGHRS, YFSETQ. The CDR3 protein is CASRSRGGPNTGELFF. For the CDR3, the DNA is TGCGCCAGCAGGTCTCGGGGAGGGCCAAACACCGGGGAGCTGTTTTTT.

The sample holds a few counts of this clone. The chain has TRBV19 and TRBJ2-1; D is undetermined. The CDR3 covers 16 residues. CDR1 LNHDA and CDR2 SQIVND come from the germline V gene (reference sequence). Trimming pared 7 bases from V and 9 bases from J, leaving 25 bases between. The CDR3 here is CASTLRSRPRSGEQFF. The DNA of the CDR3 is TGTGCCAGTACCTTGAGGTCCCGTCCTAGGTCCGGTGAGCAGTTCTTC.

The rearrangement links TRBV28 to TRBJ2-7; tentative D call: TRBD2 (7 bases). The CDR3 loop spans 14 amino acids. V shed 7 bases and J shed 7 bases, with 20 bases lying between them. Germline CDR1 and CDR2: MDHEN and SYDVKM. The CDR3 is CASNPRGGPREQYF. As DNA, the CDR3 is TGTGCCAGCAACCCTAGGGGGGGCCCTAGGGAGCAGTACTTC.

V gene TRBV4-2 combines with J gene TRBJ2-1; 11 nucleotides line up with TRBD2. Per the germline V gene, CDR1 is LGHNA and CDR2 is YNFKEQ. V was clipped by 0 bases and J by 9 bases; unmatched bases: 4. The CDR3 totals 15 residues. The CDR3 reads CASSQELAGVGEQFF. For the CDR3, the DNA is TGTGCCAGCAGCCAAGAACTAGCGGGAGTCGGTGAGCAGTTCTTC.

The V gene is TRBV18, the J gene TRBJ1-1; D is possibly TRBD1 (5 bases). V lost 6 bases to trimming and J lost 3 bases, with 29 bases between them. The CDR3 length is 19 residues. The germline V gene has CDR1 KGHSH and CDR2 LQKENI. The CDR3 sequence: CASSQFPNVVVGADTEAFF. The CDR3 DNA reads TGTGCCAGCTCCCAATTCCCCAACGTCGTTGTCGGGGCTGACACTGAAGCTTTCTTT.

The genes are TRBV21-1 and TRBJ2-3; the D call of TRBD2 is as the table states it, not checked on the DNA. TRBV21-1 is marked as a pseudogene. CDR3 length: 14 amino acids. For the CDR3, the DNA is TGTGCCAGCTGGATAGCGGGGGGGCTGAGTACGCAGTATTTT. Amino acids: CASWIAGGLSTQYF.

V gene TRBV4-2 combines with J gene TRBJ2-1; D call uncertain. Germline assignment: CDR1 LGHNA and CDR2 YNFKEQ. The length of the CDR3 is 12 residues. V lost 0 bases and J lost 9, with 6 bases in between. CDR3 sequence reads: CASSQEGIEQFF. CDR3 sequence (DNA): TGTGCCAGCAGCCAAGAGGGCATTGAGCAGTTCTTC.

The CDR3 loop reads CASSFARAYEQYF. CDR3 in DNA: TGTGCCAGCAGTTTCGCCAGAGCCTACGAGCAGTACTTC. V usage is TRBV12-3 or TRBV12-4 and J usage is TRBJ2-7; no clear D. V shed 3 bases and J shed 2 bases, with 8 bases lying between them. The CDR3 spans 13 residues.

The V gene is TRBV28, the J gene TRBJ1-2; perhaps TRBD1 as D (6 bases). The germline V gene encodes CDR1 MDHEN and CDR2 SYDVKM. The CDR3 is 13 residues long. The germline V and J ends were trimmed by 2 bases and 8 bases, with 12 bases remaining between them. CDR3 protein: CASSLGPGDGYTF. In nucleotides, the CDR3 is TGTGCCAGCAGTTTAGGGCCAGGGGACGGCTACACCTTC.

The V gene is TRBV27, the J gene TRBJ2-2, with 7 bases that match TRBD2. Germline CDR1 reads MNHEY; CDR2 reads SMNVEV (reference sequence). With 3 bases clipped from V and 5 bases from J, the junction kept 3 bases outside the gene matches. The CDR3 loop spans 14 amino acids. The CDR3 region has the DNA TGTGCCAGCAGTTTCCTAGCGGCAACCGGGGAGCTGTTTTTT. This encodes CASSFLAATGELFF.

The V and J genes are TRBV27 and TRBJ1-2, with TRBD1 matching 7 bases. The V gene end was trimmed by 6 bases and the J gene end by 8 bases; junction bases not matched to a gene: 9. CDR3 size: 13 residues. Germline CDR1 reads MNHEY; CDR2 reads SMNVEV (reference sequence). The CDR3 is CASRVGTAGGYTF. In nucleotides, the CDR3 is TGTGCCAGCAGGGTGGGGACAGCAGGAGGCTACACCTTC.

The V and J genes are TRBV5-1 and TRBJ1-6; D may be TRBD1 (5 bases). The V and J ends lost 1 base and 5 bases respectively, with 7 bases between them. CDR1 SGHRS and CDR2 YFSETQ come from the germline V gene. This CDR3 region has 14 residues. In DNA, the CDR3 is TGCGCCAGCAGCTTGACAGGTGATAATTCACCCCTCCACTTT. Protein: CASSLTGDNSPLHF.

The chain combines TRBV7-9 with TRBJ1-1; D not resolved. The germline CDR1 and CDR2 sequences are SEHNR and FQNEAQ (reference sequence). The CDR3 runs to 13 residues. V shed 5 bases and J shed 1 base, with 8 bases lying between them. The CDR3 nucleotides are TGTGCCAGCAGCCGACCGCAGAACACTGAAGCTTTCTTT. Protein product: CASSRPQNTEAFF.

This chain uses TRBV7-2 with TRBJ2-2; TRBD1 matches 7 bases. CDR1 SGHTA and CDR2 FQGNSA come from the germline V gene. The CDR3 runs 14 residues. V lost 7 bases, J lost 7 bases, and 9 bases stayed unmatched. CDR3 protein: CASTPLGGGGELFF. Here the CDR3 DNA reads TGTGCCAGCACCCCCCTAGGGGGCGGCGGGGAGCTGTTTTTT. The full variable domain, completed using reference TRBV7-2 and TRBJ2-2, is GAGVSQSPSNKVTEKGKDVELRCDPISGHTALYWYRQSLGQGLEFLIYFQGNSAPDKSGLPSDRFSAERTGGSVSTLTIQRTQQEDSAVYLCASTPLGGGGELFFGEGSRLTVL.

The V gene is TRBV19, the J gene TRBJ2-3; D tentatively fits TRBD1 or TRBD2 (5 bases each). The CDR3 has 15 amino acids. The germline gives CDR1 LNHDA, CDR2 SQIVND (reference sequence). The germline V and J ends were trimmed by 4 bases and 1 base, with 12 bases remaining between them. CDR3 in amino acids: CASSNGDPRTDTQYF. CDR3 DNA: TGTGCCAGTAGTAATGGGGACCCACGCACAGATACGCAGTATTTT.

This chain uses TRBV2 with TRBJ1-1; unclear D gene. Germline V gene sequence: CDR1 SNHLY, CDR2 FYNNEI. V lost 2 bases and J lost 2, with 12 bases in between. The CDR3 runs to 15 residues. The chain's CDR3 is CASSEFGRINTEAFF. The DNA of the CDR3 is TGTGCCAGCAGTGAATTCGGAAGAATTAACACTGAAGCTTTCTTT.

The chain couples TRBV27 to TRBJ2-1; D is uncertain. The germline gives CDR1 MNHEY, CDR2 SMNVEV (reference sequence). This CDR3 has 14 amino acids. Deletions cut 6 bases from V and 6 bases from J, with 15 bases between. The CDR3 DNA reads as TGTGCCAGCAGCCCCGGTTGGCGGACCAATGAGCAGTTCTTC. Protein product: CASSPGWRTNEQFF.

The chain is built from TRBV18 and TRBJ1-6; D remains unclear. Germline-derived CDR1 and CDR2 are KGHSH and LQKENI. The CDR3 covers 16 residues. V gave up 3 bases and J gave up 5 bases, with 14 bases separating them. CDR3 sequence reads: CASSPQEGRDNSPLHF. CDR3 nucleotides: TGTGCCAGCTCACCCCAAGAAGGGAGAGATAATTCACCCCTCCACTTT.

The chain recombines TRBV7-3 with TRBJ1-6; D remains unclear. The germline V and J ends were trimmed by 2 bases and 7 bases, with 6 bases remaining between them. The CDR3 consists of 13 residues. Germline CDR1 and CDR2: SGHTA and FQGTGA. CDR3 sequence: CASSLGVNSPLHF. The CDR3 nucleotides are TGTGCCAGCAGCTTAGGAGTAAATTCACCCCTCCACTTT.

The genes are TRBV18 and TRBJ2-7, with TRBD2 matching 7 bases. Germline V gene lookup returns CDR1 KGHSH and CDR2 LQKENI. J was trimmed by 0 bases and V by 1 base; bases with no gene match: 6. The CDR3 is 16 residues long. CDR3 region: CASSPLQRDVSYEQYF. Written as DNA, the CDR3 is TGTGCCAGCTCACCACTCCAGCGGGACGTCTCCTACGAGCAGTACTTC. Together with reference TRBV18 and TRBJ2-7, the CDR3 gives the full variable domain: NAGVMQNPRHLVRRRGQEARLRCSPMKGHSHVYWYRQLPEEGLKFMVYLQKENIIDESGMPKERFSAEFPKEGPSILRIQQVVRGDSAAYFCASSPLQRDVSYEQYFGPGTRLTVT.

In this sample, this clone turned up a few times. This sequence joins TRBV6-5 and TRBJ2-7, with 10 bases aligning to TRBD2. Germline CDR1 reads MNHEY; CDR2 reads SVGAGI. The CDR3 sequence is 15 residues long. J gave up 4 bases and V 6 bases, and 9 bases lay outside the gene matches. DNA for the CDR3: TGTGCCAGCAGGGCCCGCACTAGCGGGAATTACGAGCAGTACTTC. It specifies CASRARTSGNYEQYF.

The CDR3 protein is CASRPANTGELFF. CDR3 coding DNA: TGTGCCAGCAGGCCTGCGAACACCGGGGAGCTGTTTTTT. The rearrangement links TRBV7-8 to TRBJ2-2; D is undetermined. Per germline, CDR1 SGHVS and CDR2 FQNEAQ. Trimming stripped 6 bases from V and 0 bases from J, with 5 bases between. The CDR3 extends over 13 amino acids.

V gene TRBV29-1 combines with J gene TRBJ1-1; D ambiguous. The CDR3 is 11 residues long. Germline CDR1 and CDR2: SQVTM and ANQGSEA. Trimming removed 7 bases at V and 6 bases at J, with 12 bases between. CDR3 coding DNA: TGCAGCGGTTTTTTCGGCGCTGAAGCTTTCTTT. Its protein product is CSGFFGAEAFF. Using reference TRBV29-1 and TRBJ1-1 for the parts outside the CDR3, the full variable domain is SAVISQKPSRDICQRGTSLTIQCQVDSQVTMMFWYRQQPGQSLTLIATANQGSEATYESGFVIDKFPISRPNLTFSTLTVSNMSPEDSSIYLCSGFFGAEAFFGQGTRLTVV.